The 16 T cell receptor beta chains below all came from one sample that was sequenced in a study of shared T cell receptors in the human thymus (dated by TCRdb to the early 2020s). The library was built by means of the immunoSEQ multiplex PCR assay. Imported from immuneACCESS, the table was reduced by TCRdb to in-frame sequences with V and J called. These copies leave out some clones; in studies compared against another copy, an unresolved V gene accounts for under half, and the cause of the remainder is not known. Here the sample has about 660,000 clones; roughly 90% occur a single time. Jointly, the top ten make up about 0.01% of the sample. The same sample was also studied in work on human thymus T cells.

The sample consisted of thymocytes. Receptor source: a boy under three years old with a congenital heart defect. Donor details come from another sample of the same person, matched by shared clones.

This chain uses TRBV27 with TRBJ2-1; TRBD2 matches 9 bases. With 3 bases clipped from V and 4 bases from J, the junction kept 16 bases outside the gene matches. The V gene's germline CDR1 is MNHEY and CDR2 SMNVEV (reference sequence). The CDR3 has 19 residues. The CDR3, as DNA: TGTGCCAGCAGTTTGGGCTCGGCGGGAGGGCCCGAGGGATACAATGAGCAGTTCTTC. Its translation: CASSLGSAGGPEGYNEQFF.

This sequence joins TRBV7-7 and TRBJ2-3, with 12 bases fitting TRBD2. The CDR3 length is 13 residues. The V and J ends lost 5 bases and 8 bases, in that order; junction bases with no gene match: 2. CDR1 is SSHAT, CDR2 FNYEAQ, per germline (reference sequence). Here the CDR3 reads CASSPSGRATQYF. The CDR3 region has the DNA TGTGCCAGCAGCCCTAGCGGGAGGGCTACGCAGTATTTT.

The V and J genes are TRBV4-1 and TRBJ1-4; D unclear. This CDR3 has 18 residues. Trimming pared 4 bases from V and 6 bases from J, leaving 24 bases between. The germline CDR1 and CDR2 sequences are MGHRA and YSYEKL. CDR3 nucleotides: TGCGCCAGCAGCCTAATCCCACGCGGTCCCTACCCTTATGAAAAACTGTTTTTT. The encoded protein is CASSLIPRGPYPYEKLFF.

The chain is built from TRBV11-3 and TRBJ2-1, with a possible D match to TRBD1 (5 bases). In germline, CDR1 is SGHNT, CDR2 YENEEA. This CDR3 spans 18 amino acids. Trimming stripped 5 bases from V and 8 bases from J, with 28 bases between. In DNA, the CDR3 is TGTGCCAGCAGCCCCTTGGGTGGACAAAACACCCTAAAGGATGAGCAGTTCTTC. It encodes CASSPLGGQNTLKDEQFF.

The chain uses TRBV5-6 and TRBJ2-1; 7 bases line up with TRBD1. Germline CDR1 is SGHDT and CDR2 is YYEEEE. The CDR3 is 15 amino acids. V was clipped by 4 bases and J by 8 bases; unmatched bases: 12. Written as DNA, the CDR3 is TGTGCCAGCAGCAGGACAGGATACCTTTCGGATGAGCAGTTCTTC. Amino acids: CASSRTGYLSDEQFF.

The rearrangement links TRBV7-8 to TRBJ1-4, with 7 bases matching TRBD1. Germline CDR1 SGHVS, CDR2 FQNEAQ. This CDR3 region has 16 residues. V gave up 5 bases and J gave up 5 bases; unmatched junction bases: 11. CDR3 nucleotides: TGTGCCAGCAGCCCGCAACAGGGGTCCCTCAATGAAAAACTGTTTTTT. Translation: CASSPQQGSLNEKLFF.

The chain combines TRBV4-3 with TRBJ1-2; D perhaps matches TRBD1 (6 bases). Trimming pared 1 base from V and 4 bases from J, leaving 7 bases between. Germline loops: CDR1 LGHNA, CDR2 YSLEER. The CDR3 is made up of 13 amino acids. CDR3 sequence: CASSQVGAYGYTF. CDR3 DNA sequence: TGCGCCAGCAGCCAAGTGGGGGCCTATGGCTACACCTTC.

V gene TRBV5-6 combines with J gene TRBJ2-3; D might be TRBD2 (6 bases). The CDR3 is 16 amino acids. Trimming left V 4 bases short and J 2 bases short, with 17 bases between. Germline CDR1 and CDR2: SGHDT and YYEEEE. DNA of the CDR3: TGTGCCAGCAGCGCCTCTGGGGACTCCTACACAGATACGCAGTATTTT. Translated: CASSASGDSYTDTQYF.

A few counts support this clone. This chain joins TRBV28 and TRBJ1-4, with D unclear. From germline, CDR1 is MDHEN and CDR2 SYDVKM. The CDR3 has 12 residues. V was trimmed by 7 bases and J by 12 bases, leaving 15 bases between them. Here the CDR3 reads CASTSRPVELFF. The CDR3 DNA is TGTGCCAGCACCTCCAGGCCCGTAGAACTGTTTTTT.

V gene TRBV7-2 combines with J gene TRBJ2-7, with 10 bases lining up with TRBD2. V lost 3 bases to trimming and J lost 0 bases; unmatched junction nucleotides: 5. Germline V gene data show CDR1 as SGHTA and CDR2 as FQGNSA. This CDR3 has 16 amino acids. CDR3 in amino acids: CASSLPSGSPSYEQYF. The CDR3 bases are TGTGCCAGCAGCTTGCCTAGCGGGAGCCCCTCCTACGAGCAGTACTTC.

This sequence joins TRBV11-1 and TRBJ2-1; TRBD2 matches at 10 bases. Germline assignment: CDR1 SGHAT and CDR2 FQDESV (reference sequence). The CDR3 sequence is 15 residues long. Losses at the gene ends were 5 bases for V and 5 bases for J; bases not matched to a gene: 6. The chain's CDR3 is CASSTSGTPDNEQFF. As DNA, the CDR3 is TGTGCCAGCAGCACTAGCGGGACACCAGACAATGAGCAGTTCTTC.

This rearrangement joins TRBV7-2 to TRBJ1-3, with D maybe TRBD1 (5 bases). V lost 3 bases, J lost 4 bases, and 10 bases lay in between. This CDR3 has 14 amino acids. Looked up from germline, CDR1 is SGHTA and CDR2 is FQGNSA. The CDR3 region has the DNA TGTGCCAGCAGCTTGGTTGGGGGGGGAAACACCATATATTTT. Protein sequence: CASSLVGGGNTIYF.

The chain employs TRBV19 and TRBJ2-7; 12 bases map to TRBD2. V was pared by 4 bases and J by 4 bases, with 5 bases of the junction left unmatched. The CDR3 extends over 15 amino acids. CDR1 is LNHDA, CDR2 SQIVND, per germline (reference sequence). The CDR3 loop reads CASSKTSGGGYEQYF. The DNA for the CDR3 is TGTGCCAGTAGTAAGACTAGCGGGGGTGGGTACGAGCAGTACTTC.

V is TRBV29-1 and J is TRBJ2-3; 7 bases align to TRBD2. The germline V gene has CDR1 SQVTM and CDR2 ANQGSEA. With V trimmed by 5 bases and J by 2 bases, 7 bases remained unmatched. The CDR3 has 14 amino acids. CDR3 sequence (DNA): TGCAGCGTTCGTGGGGGGGAATACACAGATACGCAGTATTTT. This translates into CSVRGGEYTDTQYF.

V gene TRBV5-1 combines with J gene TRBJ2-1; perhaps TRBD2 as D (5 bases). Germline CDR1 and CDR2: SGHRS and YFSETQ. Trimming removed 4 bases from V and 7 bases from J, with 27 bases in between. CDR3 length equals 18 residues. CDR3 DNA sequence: TGCGCCAGCAGCCCACGATGGGGTAGCGCCCGAAGGAAAAATGAGCAGTTCTTC. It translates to CASSPRWGSARRKNEQFF. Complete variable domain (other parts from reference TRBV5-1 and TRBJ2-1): KAGVTQTPRYLIKTRGQQVTLSCSPISGHRSVSWYQQTPGQGLQFLFEYFSETQRNKGNFPGRFSGRQFSNSRSEMNVSTLELGDSALYLCASSPRWGSARRKNEQFFGPGTRLTVL.

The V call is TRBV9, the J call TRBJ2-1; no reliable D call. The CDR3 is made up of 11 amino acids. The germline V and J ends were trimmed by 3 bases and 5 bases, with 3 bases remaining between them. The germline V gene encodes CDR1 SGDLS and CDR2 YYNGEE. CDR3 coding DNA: TGTGCCAGCAGCGGAGACAATGAGCAGTTCTTC. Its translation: CASSGDNEQFF.